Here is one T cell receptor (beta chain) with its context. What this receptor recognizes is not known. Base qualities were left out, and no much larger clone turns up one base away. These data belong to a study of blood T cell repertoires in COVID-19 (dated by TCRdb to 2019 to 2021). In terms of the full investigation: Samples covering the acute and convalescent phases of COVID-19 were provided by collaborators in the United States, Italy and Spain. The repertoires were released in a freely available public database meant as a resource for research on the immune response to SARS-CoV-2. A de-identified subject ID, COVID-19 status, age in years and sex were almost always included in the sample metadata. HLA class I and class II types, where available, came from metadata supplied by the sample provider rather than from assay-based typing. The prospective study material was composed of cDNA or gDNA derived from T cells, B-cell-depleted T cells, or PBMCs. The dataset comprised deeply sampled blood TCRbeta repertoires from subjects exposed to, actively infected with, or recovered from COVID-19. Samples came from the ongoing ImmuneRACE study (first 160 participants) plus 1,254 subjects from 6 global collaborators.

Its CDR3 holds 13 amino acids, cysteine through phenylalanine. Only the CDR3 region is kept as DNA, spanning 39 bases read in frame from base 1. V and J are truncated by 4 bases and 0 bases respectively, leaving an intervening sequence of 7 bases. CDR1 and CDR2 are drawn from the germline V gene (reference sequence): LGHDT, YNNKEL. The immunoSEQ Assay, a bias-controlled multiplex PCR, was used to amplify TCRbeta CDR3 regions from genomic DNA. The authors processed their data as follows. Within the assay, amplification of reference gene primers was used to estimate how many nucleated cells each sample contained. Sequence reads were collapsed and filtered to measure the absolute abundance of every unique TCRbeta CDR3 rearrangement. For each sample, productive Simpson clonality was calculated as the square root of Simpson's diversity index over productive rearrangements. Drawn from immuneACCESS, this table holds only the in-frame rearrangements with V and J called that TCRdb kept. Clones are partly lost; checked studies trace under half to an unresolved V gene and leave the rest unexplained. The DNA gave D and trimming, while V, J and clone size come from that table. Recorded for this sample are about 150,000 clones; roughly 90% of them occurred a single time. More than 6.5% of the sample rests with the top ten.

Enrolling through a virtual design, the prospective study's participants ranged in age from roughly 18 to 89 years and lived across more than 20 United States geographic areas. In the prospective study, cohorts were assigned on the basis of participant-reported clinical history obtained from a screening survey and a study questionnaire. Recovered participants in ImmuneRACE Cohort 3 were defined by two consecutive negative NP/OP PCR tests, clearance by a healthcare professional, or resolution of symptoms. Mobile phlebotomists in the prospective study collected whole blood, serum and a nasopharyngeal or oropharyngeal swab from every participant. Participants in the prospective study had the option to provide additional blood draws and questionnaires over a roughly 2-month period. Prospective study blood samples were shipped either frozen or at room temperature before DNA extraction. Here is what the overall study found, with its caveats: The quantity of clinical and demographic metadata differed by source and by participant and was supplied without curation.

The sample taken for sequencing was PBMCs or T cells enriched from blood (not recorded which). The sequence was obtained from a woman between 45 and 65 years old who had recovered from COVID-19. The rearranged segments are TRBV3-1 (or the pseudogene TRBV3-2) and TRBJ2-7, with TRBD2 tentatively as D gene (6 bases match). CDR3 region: CASSPRDSYEQYF. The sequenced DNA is TGTGCCAGCAGCCCGCGGGACTCCTACGAGCAGTACTTC.